These T cell receptor beta chains were read from a single sample in a study of shared clonotypes between healthy human individuals. TCRdb's table, derived via immunoSEQ multiplex PCR, lists solely in-frame clones and lacks some. Of hundreds of thousands of clones detected, about 85% appear once; the ten largest clones hold around 13%. The sequenced material came from PBMCs. The receptors shown here come from a woman aged 40 to 50 in good health. Some clones in this sample may be carry-over from other donors' samples. Each CDR3 is given with its conserved first and last residue. A D gene is named only where the DNA matches it firmly. For some rows the clone size is stated as once, few or many, or as a class when expanded; others skip it.

>NA|TRBD1|TRBV6-5|TRBJ1-1
TGTGCCAGCAGTTTAAACAGGGGGCTTAACACTGAAGCTTTCTTT
CASSLNRGLNTEAFF
>few|NA|TRBV13|TRBJ2-2
TGTGCCAGCAGCTCCTACGGGGGCACCGGGGAGCTGTTTTTT
CASSSYGGTGELFF
>NA|NA|TRBV5-5|TRBJ2-7
TGTGCCAGCAGCCCCGGGACCACACGCAGGGAGCAGTACTTC
CASSPGTTRREQYF
>NA|TRBD1|TRBV28|TRBJ2-7
TGTGCCAGCAGTCTGACAGGGTACCTCGTGTACTACGAGCAGTACTTC
CASSLTGYLVYYEQYF
>NA|NA|TRBV7-8|TRBJ2-1
TGTGCCAGCAGTTCAATGGAGGGCGCGGGGTGGCAGTCGAGCTCCTACAATGAGCAGTTCTTC
CASSSMEGAGWQSSSYNEQFF
>NA|TRBD2|TRBV5-1|TRBJ2-1
TGCGCCAGCAGCCAACTAGCGGCGAATGAGCAGTTCTTC
CASSQLAANEQFF
>NA|NA|TRBV2|TRBJ2-5
TGTGCCAGCAACGCAGACCAAGAGACCCAGTACTTC
CASNADQETQYF
>NA|NA|TRBV9|TRBJ2-2
TGTGCCAGCAGCGTAGATCACACCGGGGAGCTGTTTTTT
CASSVDHTGELFF
>NA|TRBD1|TRBV18|TRBJ1-1
TGTGCCAGCGGACAGGGCCGGGACACTGAAGCTTTCTTT
CASGQGRDTEAFF
>NA|TRBD1|TRBV11-1|TRBJ2-1
TGTGCCAGCAGCTTAGCGACGACAGGGGAGGTCGATGAGCAGTTCTTC
CASSLATTGEVDEQFF
>NA|TRBD1|TRBV28|TRBJ2-3
TGTGCCAGCAGTCCCCTCCGCCGACAGGGTACAGATACGCAGTATTTT
CASSPLRRQGTDTQYF
>NA|NA|TRBV28|TRBJ1-1
TGTGCCAGCAGCACGCCCGGTTACACTGAAGCTTTCTTT
CASSTPGYTEAFF
>NA|TRBD1|TRBV6-5|TRBJ2-3
TGTGCCAGTGCTCCGGGACAGGGGGAGACAGATACGCAGTATTTT
CASAPGQGETDTQYF
>NA|NA|TRBV25-1|TRBJ2-7
TGTGCCAGCAGAGGGGCCCGCAGGGGCTACGAGCAGTACTTC
CASRGARRGYEQYF
>NA|TRBD2|TRBV5-1|TRBJ2-1
TGCGCCAGCAGCTTGGGATTAGCGGGGGCCTACAATGAGCAGTTCTTC
CASSLGLAGAYNEQFF
>NA|NA|TRBV18|TRBJ1-2
TGTGCCAGCTCACCACCGCTCTTAAAGGTGGGGGATGGCTACACCTTC
CASSPPLLKVGDGYTF
>NA|NA|TRBV4-2|TRBJ2-2
TGTGCCAGCAGCCAAGGAAAGGGGGAGCTGTTTTTT
CASSQGKGELFF
>few|NA|TRBV7-2|TRBJ2-5
TGTGCCAGCAGCCCCCCCGGGGTCCAGGAGACCCAGTACTTC
CASSPPGVQETQYF
>NA|TRBD2|TRBV7-8|TRBJ2-1
TGTGCCAGCAGCCCCGGGACTAGCGGGAGCTCCTACAATGAGCAGTTCTTC
CASSPGTSGSSYNEQFF
>NA|TRBD1|TRBV7-2|TRBJ1-5
TGTGCCAGCACCGACAGGGTAATCGGCAATCAGCCCCAGCATTTT
CASTDRVIGNQPQHF
>NA|TRBD1|TRBV4-3|TRBJ1-1
TGCGCCAGCAGCCAACGCCCCTCGGACAGGGCTTCGATAACGCCCTACACTGAAGCTTTCTTT
CASSQRPSDRASITPYTEAFF
>NA|TRBD1|TRBV28|TRBJ1-1
TGTGCCAGCAGCCGGACAGGAGTTATGAACACTGAAGCTTTCTTT
CASSRTGVMNTEAFF
>NA|NA|TRBV18|TRBJ1-3
TGTGCCAGCTCCCCCATGGGCGGAATTAGCTCTGGAAACACCATATATTTT
CASSPMGGISSGNTIYF
>NA|NA|TRBV19|TRBJ1-5
TGTGCCAGTACTCCTCGCGGGCAATTTCTGGGCAATCAGCCCCAGCATTTT
CASTPRGQFLGNQPQHF
>few|NA|TRBV7-3|TRBJ2-2
TGTGCCAGCAGCACCACAGGGACCGGGGAGCTGTTTTTT
CASSTTGTGELFF
>NA|NA|TRBV19|TRBJ1-5
TGTGCCAGTAGGGATAGCAATCAGCCCCAGCATTTT
CASRDSNQPQHF